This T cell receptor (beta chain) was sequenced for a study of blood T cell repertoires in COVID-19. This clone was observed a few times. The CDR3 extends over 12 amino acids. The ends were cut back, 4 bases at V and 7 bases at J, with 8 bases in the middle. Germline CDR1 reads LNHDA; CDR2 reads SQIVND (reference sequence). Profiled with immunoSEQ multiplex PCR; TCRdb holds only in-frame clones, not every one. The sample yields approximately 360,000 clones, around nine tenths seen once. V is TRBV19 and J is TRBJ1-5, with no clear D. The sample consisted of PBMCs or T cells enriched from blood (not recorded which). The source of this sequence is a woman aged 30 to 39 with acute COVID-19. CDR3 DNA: TGTGCCAGTAGTAGAGGGTTGCAGCCCCAGCATTTT. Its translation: CASSRGLQPQHF.